This T cell receptor beta chain was captured by sequencing in a study of glioma-infiltrating T cells. In germline, CDR1 is DFQATT, CDR2 SNEGSKA (reference sequence). The CDR3 is 13 amino acids. Trimming at V came to 7 bases and at J to 12 bases, leaving 13 bases not matched to a gene. The iRepertoire nested amplicon-rescue multiplex PCR amplified TCR alpha and beta CDR3s from RNA. TCRdb re-called the multiplex PCR reads with MiXCR, one entry per CDR3 protein. The data hold approximately 90,000 distinct CDR3 sequences, with under 30% observed a single time. This clonotype has a count of ten or more. The specimen was glioma tissue, nonneoplastic brain tissue, or PBMCs (not recorded which). The TCR was taken from a human donor with low-grade glioma or glioblastoma, undergoing nonglioma brain surgery, or in good health (not recorded which). This chain connects TRBV20-1 to TRBJ2-1; TRBD1 matches 9 bases. The DNA for the CDR3 is TGCAGTGTGCGCCGGGACAGGGTCTCGGGGCAGTTCTTC. Translated, it gives CSVRRDRVSGQFF.